This T cell receptor beta chain appears in the sequencing data of a study of shared clonotypes between healthy human individuals. Study at large: Three plates each covered CD4 naive and memory; CD8 naive two, CD8 memory one.

The table lists this clone with a few counts. Other DNA sequences of this sample code for an identical CDR3. This CDR3 comprises 16 residues. The germline CDR1 and CDR2 sequences are SGHRS and YFSETQ. V shed 3 bases and J 10 bases; nucleotides not matched to a gene: 16. Healthy HIV-negative adults with no recent acute infections or vaccinations were recruited as donors. It was roughly 200 ng DNA, about 30,000 T cell genomes, that sorted-subset replicate PCRs used. TCRdb's copy holds only in-frame clones and misses some; the assay was immunoSEQ multiplex PCR. Here the sample spans about 1.1 million clones, 77% being singletons.

This receptor was obtained from a man younger than 35 in good health. Some clones in this sample may be carry-over from other donors' samples. The rearrangement uses TRBV5-1 and TRBJ1-2, with 9 bases aligning to TRBD1. The sample taken for sequencing was memory CD4+ T cells from PBMCs. Noted subset: CD45RA-negative fraction. CDR3 DNA sequence: TGCGCCAGCAGCTGGAGCCCAGGGACAGGGAGTGTTGACTACACCTTC. It translates to CASSWSPGTGSVDYTF.